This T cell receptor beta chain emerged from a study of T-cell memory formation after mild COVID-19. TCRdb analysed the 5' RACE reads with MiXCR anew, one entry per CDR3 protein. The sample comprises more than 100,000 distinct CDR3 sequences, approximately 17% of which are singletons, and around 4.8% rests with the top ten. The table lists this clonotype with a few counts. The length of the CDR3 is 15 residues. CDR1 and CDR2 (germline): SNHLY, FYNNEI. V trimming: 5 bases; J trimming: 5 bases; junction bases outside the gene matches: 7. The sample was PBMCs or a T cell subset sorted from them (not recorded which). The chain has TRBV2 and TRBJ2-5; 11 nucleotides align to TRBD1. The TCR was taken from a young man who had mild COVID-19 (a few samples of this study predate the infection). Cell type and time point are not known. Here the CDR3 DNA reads TGTGCCAGCAGTTTGGACAGGGGGCTCAGGGAGACCCAGTACTTC. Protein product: CASSLDRGLRETQYF. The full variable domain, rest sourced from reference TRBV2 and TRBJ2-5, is EPEVTQTPSHQVTQMGQEVILRCVPISNHLYFYWYRQILGQKVEFLVSFYNNEISEKSEIFDDQFSVERPDGSNFTLKIRSTKLEDSAMYFCASSLDRGLRETQYFGPGTRLLVL.